These 17 T cell receptor beta chains came from one sample sequenced in a study of T cells after yellow fever vaccination. One entry per CDR3 protein, called by TCRdb with MiXCR from the 5' RACE reads. This table has approximately 580,000 distinct CDR3 sequences, around a sixth appearing once. The sample in question was PBMCs, obtained roughly 5 days after the first yellow fever vaccination. These receptors all stem from a man aged 18 to 29 who received the YFV17D yellow fever vaccine.

This clonotype was observed a handful of times. The chain recombines TRBV9 with TRBJ2-3, with D unresolved. Germline lookup yields CDR1 SGDLS and CDR2 YYNGEE. The CDR3 has 15 residues. The ends were cut back, 0 bases at V and 8 bases at J, with 16 bases in the middle. The chain's CDR3 is CASSVAATLIVTQYF. DNA for the CDR3: TGTGCCAGCAGCGTAGCGGCCACCTTAATAGTTACGCAGTATTTT.

This clonotype was seen more than once but under ten times. The V gene is TRBV5-1, the J gene TRBJ1-3; no definite D call. CDR3 size: 14 residues. Per germline, CDR1 SGHRS and CDR2 YFSETQ. Between the trimmed V and J ends, which lost 0 bases and 4 bases, there was a span of 8 bases. Here the CDR3 reads CASSLDVRGNTIYF. The CDR3 coding sequence is TGCGCCAGCAGCTTGGATGTTCGGGGAAACACCATATATTTT.

This sequence joins TRBV6-2 or TRBV6-3 and TRBJ1-1, with D possibly matching TRBD1 (6 bases). The V gene's germline CDR1 is MNHEY and CDR2 SVGEGT. Trimming removed 1 base from V and 1 base from J, with 10 bases in between. This CDR3 is 15 amino acids long. Here the CDR3 DNA reads TGTGCCAGCAGTTACTACGGGGGGGCGAACACTGAAGCTTTCTTT. Translating gives CASSYYGGANTEAFF.

This clonotype was recorded at least ten times. V usage is TRBV4-1 and J usage is TRBJ1-2; a possible D gene is TRBD1 (5 bases). The CDR3 spans 15 residues. Germline CDR1 and CDR2: MGHRA and YSYEKL. V lost 4 bases and J lost 1, with 13 bases in between. DNA for the CDR3: TGCGCCAGCAGCCCAGGGCCTCGCGATAACTATGGCTACACCTTC. Its protein product is CASSPGPRDNYGYTF.

The rearrangement joins TRBV20-1 to TRBJ2-1; 7 bases match TRBD1. The CDR3 runs to 16 residues. After removal of 2 bases from V and 0 bases from J, the junction contained 7 bases not matched to a gene. CDR1 DFQATT and CDR2 SNEGSKA come from the germline V gene (reference sequence). In nucleotides, the CDR3 is TGCAGTGCTAGAATCGTGACAGGGCCCTCCTACAATGAGCAGTTCTTC. It yields the protein CSARIVTGPSYNEQFF.

The V gene is TRBV7-6, the J gene TRBJ1-1, with D possibly matching TRBD1 (5 bases). The CDR3 runs 13 residues. Trimming removed 0 bases from V and 7 bases from J, with 9 bases in between. Germline CDR1 reads SGHVS; CDR2 reads FNYEAQ. For the CDR3, the DNA is TGTGCCAGCAGCTTAGCGGGGCAGAGTGAAGCTTTCTTT. Its protein is CASSLAGQSEAFF.

This clonotype was seen many times. This may stem from a read error, because a much larger clone lies one nucleotide away. V usage is TRBV9 and J usage is TRBJ2-3, with TRBD2 as a possible D gene (7 bases). The germline V and J ends were trimmed by 4 bases and 1 base, with 10 bases remaining between them. The CDR3 is 14 amino acids. CDR1 is SGDLS, CDR2 YYNGEE, per germline. The DNA for the CDR3 is TGTGCCAGCAGCATAGGGGGGGGCACAGATACGCAGTATTTT. Its translation: CASSIGGGTDTQYF.

The sample holds a few counts of this clonotype. This chain links TRBV4-2 with TRBJ1-4; D possibly corresponds to TRBD1 (5 bases). The CDR3 extends over 14 amino acids. The germline gives CDR1 LGHNA, CDR2 YNFKEQ. The germline V and J ends were trimmed by 1 base and 4 bases, with 7 bases remaining between them. The DNA of the CDR3 is TGTGCCAGCAGCCAAGGGGACCTTAATGAAAAACTGTTTTTT. This translates into CASSQGDLNEKLFF.

The chain combines TRBV9 with TRBJ1-5; the match to TRBD1 covers 9 bases. Trimming cost V 3 bases and J 3 bases; bases outside gene matches: 7. The CDR3 loop spans 16 amino acids. Germline-derived CDR1 and CDR2 are SGDLS and YYNGEE. As DNA, the CDR3 is TGTGCCAGCAGCGCCTCCGGGACAGGGAACAATCAGCCCCAGCATTTT. Residues: CASSASGTGNNQPQHF.

V usage is TRBV4-3 and J usage is TRBJ2-2, with D tentatively TRBD1 (5 bases). The germline V gene encodes CDR1 LGHNA and CDR2 YSLEER. The CDR3 length is 15 residues. V lost 3 bases to trimming and J lost 0 bases, with 8 bases between them. The chain's CDR3 is CASSHATANTGELFF. The CDR3, as DNA: TGCGCCAGCAGCCACGCGACAGCGAACACCGGGGAGCTGTTTTTT.

The chain couples TRBV6-2 or TRBV6-3 to TRBJ2-7, with D perhaps TRBD2 (5 bases). This CDR3 spans 12 amino acids. Germline V CDR1 and CDR2: MNHEY, SVGEGT. The V and J ends lost 4 bases and 6 bases respectively, with 10 bases between them. CDR3 nucleotides: TGTGCCAGCAGTTCAACTAGATCCGAGCAGTACGTC. Translation: CASSSTRSEQYV.

The V call is TRBV21-1, the J call TRBJ1-6; TRBD1, the D gene given by the table, was not confirmed from the DNA. TRBV21-1 is a known pseudogene. There are 18 residues in the CDR3. CDR3 loop: CASSQESDSGRDNSPLHF. The DNA of the CDR3 is TGTGCCAGCAGTCAAGAGTCGGACAGCGGGCGGGATAATTCACCCCTCCACTTT.

The rearrangement joins TRBV5-5 to TRBJ2-3; 11 bases are shared with TRBD2. Germline lookup yields CDR1 SGHKS and CDR2 YYEKEE (reference sequence). The CDR3 loop spans 17 amino acids. V shed 4 bases, J shed 4 bases, and the junction held 11 bases outside the gene matches. CDR3 protein: CASSHLGTSGFADTQYF. The DNA of the CDR3 is TGTGCCAGCAGCCACCTCGGGACTAGCGGCTTCGCAGATACGCAGTATTTT. The full variable domain, completed using reference TRBV5-5 and TRBJ2-3, is DAGVTQSPTHLIKTRGQQVTLRCSPISGHKSVSWYQQVLGQGPQFIFQYYEKEERGRGNFPDRFSARQFPNYSSELNVNALLLGDSALYLCASSHLGTSGFADTQYFGPGTRLTVL.

This clonotype was seen more than once but under ten times. J is TRBJ1-4 and V is TRBV20-1, with D perhaps matching TRBD1 (6 bases). Trimming took off 3 bases at V and 4 bases at J, with 12 bases between the two ends. Germline V gene data show CDR1 as DFQATT and CDR2 as SNEGSKA (reference sequence). The CDR3 is made up of 14 amino acids. The CDR3 loop reads CSASRGGNNEKLFF. In nucleotides, the CDR3 is TGCAGTGCTAGTAGAGGGGGAAATAATGAAAAACTGTTTTTT.

This clonotype has at least ten counts. The J gene is TRBJ1-2, the V gene TRBV12-3 or TRBV12-4; no definite D call. V was pared by 7 bases and J by 5 bases, with 14 bases between. This CDR3 is 13 amino acids long. The DNA for the CDR3 is TGTGCCAGCAAAGCAGACTGGTTGTATGGCTACACCTTC. The encoded protein is CASKADWLYGYTF.

The J gene is TRBJ2-3, the V gene TRBV29-1; TRBD2 might be the D (7 bases). The CDR3 has 14 amino acids. Trimming stripped 6 bases from V and 5 bases from J, with 18 bases between. The germline gives CDR1 SQVTM, CDR2 ANQGSEA. This CDR3 reads CSVEGGGHGDTQYF. The CDR3 DNA reads TGCAGCGTCGAGGGGGGGGGGCATGGAGATACGCAGTATTTT.

This clonotype was seen only a few times. The chain combines TRBV2 with TRBJ2-5; D is uncertain. V lost 8 bases to trimming and J lost 5 bases, with 15 bases between them. Germline V CDR1 and CDR2: SNHLY, FYNNEI. This CDR3 region has 13 residues. This chain's CDR3 is CASAGRTRETQYF. The CDR3 bases are TGTGCCAGCGCAGGCCGGACGCGGGAGACCCAGTACTTC. Variable domain in full (rest from reference TRBV2 and TRBJ2-5): EPEVTQTPSHQVTQMGQEVILRCVPISNHLYFYWYRQILGQKVEFLVSFYNNEISEKSEIFDDQFSVERPDGSNFTLKIRSTKLEDSAMYFCASAGRTRETQYFGPGTRLLVL.